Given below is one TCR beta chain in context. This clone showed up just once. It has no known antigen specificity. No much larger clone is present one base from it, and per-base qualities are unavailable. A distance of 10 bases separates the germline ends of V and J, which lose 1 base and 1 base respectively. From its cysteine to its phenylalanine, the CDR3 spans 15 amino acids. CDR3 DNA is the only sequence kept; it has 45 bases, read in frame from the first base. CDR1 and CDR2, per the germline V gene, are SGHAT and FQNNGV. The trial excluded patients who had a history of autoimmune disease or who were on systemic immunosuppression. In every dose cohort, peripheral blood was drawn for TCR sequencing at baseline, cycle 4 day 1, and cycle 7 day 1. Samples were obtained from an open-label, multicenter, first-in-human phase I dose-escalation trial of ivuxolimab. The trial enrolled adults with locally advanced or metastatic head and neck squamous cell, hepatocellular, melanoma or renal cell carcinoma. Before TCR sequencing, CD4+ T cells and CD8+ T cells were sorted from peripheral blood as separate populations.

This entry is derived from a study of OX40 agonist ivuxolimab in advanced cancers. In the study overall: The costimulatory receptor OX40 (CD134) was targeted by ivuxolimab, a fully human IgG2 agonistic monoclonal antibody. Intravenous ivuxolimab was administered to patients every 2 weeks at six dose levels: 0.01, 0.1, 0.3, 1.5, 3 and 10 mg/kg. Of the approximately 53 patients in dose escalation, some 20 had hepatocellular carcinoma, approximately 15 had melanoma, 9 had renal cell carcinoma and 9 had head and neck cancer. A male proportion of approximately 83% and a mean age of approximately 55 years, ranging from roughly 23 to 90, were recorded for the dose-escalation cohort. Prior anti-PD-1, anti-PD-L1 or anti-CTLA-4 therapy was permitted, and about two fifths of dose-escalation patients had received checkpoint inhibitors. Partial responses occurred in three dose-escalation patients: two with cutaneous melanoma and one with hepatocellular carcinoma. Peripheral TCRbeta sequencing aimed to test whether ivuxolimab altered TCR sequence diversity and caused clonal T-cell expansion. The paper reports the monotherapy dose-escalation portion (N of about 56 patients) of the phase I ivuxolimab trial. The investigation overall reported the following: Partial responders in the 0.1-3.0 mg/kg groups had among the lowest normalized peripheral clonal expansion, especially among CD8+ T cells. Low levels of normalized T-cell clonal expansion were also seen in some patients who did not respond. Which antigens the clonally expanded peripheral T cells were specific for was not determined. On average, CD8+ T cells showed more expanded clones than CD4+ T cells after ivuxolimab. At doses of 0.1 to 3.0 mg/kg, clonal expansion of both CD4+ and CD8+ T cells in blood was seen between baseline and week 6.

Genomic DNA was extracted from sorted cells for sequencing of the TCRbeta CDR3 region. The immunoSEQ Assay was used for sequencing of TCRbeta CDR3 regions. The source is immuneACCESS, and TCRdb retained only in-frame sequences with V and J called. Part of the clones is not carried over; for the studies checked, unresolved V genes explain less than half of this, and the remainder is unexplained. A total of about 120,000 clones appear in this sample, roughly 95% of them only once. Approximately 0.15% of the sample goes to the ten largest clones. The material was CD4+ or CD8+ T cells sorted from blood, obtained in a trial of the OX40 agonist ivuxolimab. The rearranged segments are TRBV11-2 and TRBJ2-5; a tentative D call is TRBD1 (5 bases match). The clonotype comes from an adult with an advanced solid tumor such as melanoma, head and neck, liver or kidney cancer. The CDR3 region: CASSLAQTVQETQYF. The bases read TGTGCCAGCAGCTTAGCCCAGACAGTCCAAGAGACCCAGTACTTC. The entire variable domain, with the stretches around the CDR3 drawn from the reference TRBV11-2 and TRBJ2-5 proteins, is EAGVAQSPRYKIIEKRQSVAFWCNPISGHATLYWYQQILGQGPKLLIQFQNNGVVDDSQLPKDRFSAERLKGVDSTLKIQPAKLEDSAVYLCASSLAQTVQETQYFGPGTRLLVL.